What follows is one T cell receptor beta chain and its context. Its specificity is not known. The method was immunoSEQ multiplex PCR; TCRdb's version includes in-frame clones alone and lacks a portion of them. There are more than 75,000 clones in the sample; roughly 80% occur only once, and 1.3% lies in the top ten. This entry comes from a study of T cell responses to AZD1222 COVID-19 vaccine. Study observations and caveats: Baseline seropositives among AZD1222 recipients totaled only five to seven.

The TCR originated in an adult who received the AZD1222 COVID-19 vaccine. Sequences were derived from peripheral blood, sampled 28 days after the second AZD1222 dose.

The CDR3 DNA sequence: TGTGCCAGCAGCCTTAGAGGAAGAGGGTGGGAGACCCAGTACTTC. It encodes CASSLRGRGWETQYF. The chain has TRBV7-8 and TRBJ2-5; D is perhaps TRBD2 (5 bases). V dropped 5 bases and J dropped 5 bases, with 18 bases sitting between them. CDR1 SGHVS and CDR2 FQNEAQ come from the germline V gene. CDR3 size: 15 residues.